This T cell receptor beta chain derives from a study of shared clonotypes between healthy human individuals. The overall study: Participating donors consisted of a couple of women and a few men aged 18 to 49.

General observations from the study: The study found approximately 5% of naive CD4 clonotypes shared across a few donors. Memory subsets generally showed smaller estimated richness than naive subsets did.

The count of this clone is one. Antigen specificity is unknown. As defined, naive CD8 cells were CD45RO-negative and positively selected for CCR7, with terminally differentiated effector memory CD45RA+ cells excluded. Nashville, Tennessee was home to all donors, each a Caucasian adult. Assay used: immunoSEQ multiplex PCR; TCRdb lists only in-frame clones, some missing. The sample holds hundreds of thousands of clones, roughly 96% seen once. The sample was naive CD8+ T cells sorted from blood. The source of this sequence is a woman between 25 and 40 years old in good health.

CDR3 sequence: CASSLGAGANVLTF. CDR3 nucleotide sequence: TGTGCCAGCAGCTTAGGGGCTGGGGCCAACGTCCTGACTTTC. V gene TRBV7-6 combines with J gene TRBJ2-6, with D unresolved. From germline, CDR1 is SGHVS and CDR2 FNYEAQ. V was trimmed by 1 base and J by 2 bases, leaving 3 bases between them. The CDR3 contains 14 residues.